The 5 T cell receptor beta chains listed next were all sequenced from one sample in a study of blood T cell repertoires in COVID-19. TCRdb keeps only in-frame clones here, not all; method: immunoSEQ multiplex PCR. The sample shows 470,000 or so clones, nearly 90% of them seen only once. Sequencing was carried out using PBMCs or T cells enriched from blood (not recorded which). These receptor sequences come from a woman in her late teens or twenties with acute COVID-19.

The CDR3 coding sequence is TGTGCCAGTAGTATAGGGGGGCGGGTTCCGCAGCCCCAGCATTTT. It encodes CASSIGGRVPQPQHF. This chain links TRBV19 with TRBJ1-5; a possible D gene is TRBD1 (6 bases). Trimming removed 1 base at V and 7 bases at J, with 14 bases between. The CDR3 loop spans 15 amino acids. Germline V gene sequence: CDR1 LNHDA, CDR2 SQIVND (reference sequence).

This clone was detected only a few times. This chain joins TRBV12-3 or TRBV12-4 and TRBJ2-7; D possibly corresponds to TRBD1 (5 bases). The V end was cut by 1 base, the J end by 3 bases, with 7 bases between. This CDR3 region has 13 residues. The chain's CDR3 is CASSLGGYYEQYF. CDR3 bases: TGTGCCAGCAGTTTAGGGGGCTACTACGAGCAGTACTTC.

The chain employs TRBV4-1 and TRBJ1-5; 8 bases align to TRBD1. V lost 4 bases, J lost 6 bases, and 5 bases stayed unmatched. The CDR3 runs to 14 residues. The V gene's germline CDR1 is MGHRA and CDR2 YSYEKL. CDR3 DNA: TGCGCCAGCAGCCGGACAGGGTACGGTCAGCCCCAGCATTTT. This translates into CASSRTGYGQPQHF.

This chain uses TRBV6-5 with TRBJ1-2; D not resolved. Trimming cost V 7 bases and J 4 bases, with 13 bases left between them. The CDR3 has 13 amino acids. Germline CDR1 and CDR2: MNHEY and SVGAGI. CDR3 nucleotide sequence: TGTGCCAGCAAATCGACTTCCTCCTATGGCTACACCTTC. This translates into CASKSTSSYGYTF.

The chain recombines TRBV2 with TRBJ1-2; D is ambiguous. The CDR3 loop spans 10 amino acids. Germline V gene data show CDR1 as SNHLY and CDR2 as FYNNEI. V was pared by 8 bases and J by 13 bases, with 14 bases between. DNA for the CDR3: TGTGCCAGCGTCGGGGTAACGGTCACCTTC. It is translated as CASVGVTVTF. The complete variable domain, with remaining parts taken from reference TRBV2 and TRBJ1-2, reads EPEVTQTPSHQVTQMGQEVILRCVPISNHLYFYWYRQILGQKVEFLVSFYNNEISEKSEIFDDQFSVERPDGSNFTLKIRSTKLEDSAMYFCASVGVTVTFGSGTRLTVV.